This T cell receptor (beta chain) was retrieved from a study of OX40 agonist ivuxolimab in advanced cancers. Study background: As their treatment, patients were administered ivuxolimab, an agonistic anti-OX40 (CD134) antibody. Six ivuxolimab dose levels, 0.01 to 10 mg/kg, were given intravenously every 2 weeks.

Study outcomes and limitations: There was clonal expansion of CD4+ and CD8+ blood T cells by week 6 at 0.1 to 3.0 mg/kg. In general, CD8+ T cells held more expanded clones than CD4+ did, on average.

Worth noting for this clone: The antigen is unknown.

Germline CDR1 is MDHEN and CDR2 is SYDVKM. This CDR3 has 12 residues. V was clipped by 8 bases and J by 3 bases, with 8 bases between them. Sequenced by immunoSEQ multiplex PCR; TCRdb stores in-frame clones only, minus some. The data hold 90,000 to 150,000 clones, with 85% to 90% observed a single time. The clonotype originates from an adult with an advanced solid tumor such as melanoma, head and neck, liver or kidney cancer. This rearrangement joins TRBV28 to TRBJ1-5; D remains ambiguous. This sample comprised CD4+ or CD8+ T cells sorted from blood, obtained in a trial of the OX40 agonist ivuxolimab. In DNA form, the CDR3 reads TGTGCCAGCCTTCAAGCCAATCAGCCCCAGCATTTT. Protein sequence: CASLQANQPQHF.